This is a list of T cell receptor beta chains from one sample in a study of blood T cell repertoires in COVID-19. Here immunoSEQ multiplex PCR was the method, and the copy in TCRdb shows in-frame clones only, minus some. The data hold about 60,000 clones, with about 91% observed a single time. The sequencing input was peripheral blood. The receptors derive from a man aged 55 to 70 with acute or convalescent COVID-19. CDR3s include the opening cysteine and the closing phenylalanine or tryptophan. Each record gives: J gene, clone size, V gene, D gene, CDR3 DNA, CDR3 protein. D genes are given only for firm matches. Size values are once, few and many counts, or a class for expanded clones, and some rows have none.

J: TRBJ2-2
size: -
V: TRBV7-2
D: -
DNA: TGTGCCAGCAGCTTGTTTGGCGGATCGAACACCGGGGAGCTGTTTTTT
CDR3: CASSLFGGSNTGELFF

J: TRBJ2-2
size: -
V: TRBV18
D: -
DNA: TGTGCCAGCTCACCTGAATTAGCCCGGGAGCTGTTTTTT
CDR3: CASSPELARELFF

J: TRBJ1-1
size: -
V: TRBV6-1
D: -
DNA: TGTGCCAGCAGTGAAGACAGGGAAGGCTTGGATCGAATGAACACTGAAGCTTTCTTT
CDR3: CASSEDREGLDRMNTEAFF

J: TRBJ1-2
size: few
V: TRBV20-1
D: -
DNA: TGCAGTGCTAGCGGGGTTTTGGGCTACACCTTC
CDR3: CSASGVLGYTF

J: TRBJ1-2
size: -
V: TRBV7-6
D: TRBD1
DNA: TGTGCCAGCAGCTTAGGACAGGGGGGGTTTGATGGCTACACCTTC
CDR3: CASSLGQGGFDGYTF

J: TRBJ1-1
size: -
V: TRBV7-2
D: TRBD1
DNA: TGTGCCAGCAGCCCTCGGACAGGGCACACTGAAGCTTTCTTT
CDR3: CASSPRTGHTEAFF

J: TRBJ1-5
size: -
V: TRBV11-2
D: TRBD1
DNA: TGTGCCAGCAGCTTGGGGGTCCCGGGACAGGGGAATCAGCCCCAGCATTTT
CDR3: CASSLGVPGQGNQPQHF

J: TRBJ1-5
size: few
V: TRBV30
D: -
DNA: TGTGCCTGGAGTGTACGGGGCAATCAGCCCCAGCATTTT
CDR3: CAWSVRGNQPQHF

J: TRBJ1-1
size: -
V: TRBV30
D: -
DNA: TGTGCCTGGAGTGACAGGTCCCGGAACACTGAAGCTTTCTTT
CDR3: CAWSDRSRNTEAFF

J: TRBJ2-6
size: -
V: TRBV21-1
D: -
DNA: TGTGTCCCGAAAAATCCCGGGACAGTCAACGTCCTGACTTTC
CDR3: CVPKNPGTVNVLTF

J: TRBJ2-7
size: -
V: TRBV5-6
D: TRBD2
DNA: TGTGCCAGCAGCTTGGGATCACGGGGGGACTACGAGCAGTACTTC
CDR3: CASSLGSRGDYEQYF

J: TRBJ1-1
size: -
V: TRBV7-8
D: -
DNA: TGTGCCAGCAGCCCTACAGAACTGTACACTGAAGCTTTCTTT
CDR3: CASSPTELYTEAFF

J: TRBJ1-6
size: -
V: TRBV14
D: TRBD1
DNA: TGTGCCAGCAGCCAGGACGGGACAGGGGCCAGCCGGGGGGATTCACCCCTCCACTTT
CDR3: CASSQDGTGASRGDSPLHF

J: TRBJ1-1
size: -
V: TRBV29-1
D: -
DNA: TGCAGCGTTGAGGTTACAGGGAACACTGAAGCTTTCTTT
CDR3: CSVEVTGNTEAFF

J: TRBJ1-6
size: -
V: TRBV7-9
D: TRBD1
DNA: TGTGCCAGCAGCTTAGCGAGGACAGGGGGCGTCAGGGGTAATTCACCCCTCCACTTT
CDR3: CASSLARTGGVRGNSPLHF

J: TRBJ1-2
size: -
V: TRBV28
D: TRBD1
DNA: TGTGCCAGCAGTTTTGGGACAGGGGGGATCTATGGCTACACCTTC
CDR3: CASSFGTGGIYGYTF

J: TRBJ2-3
size: -
V: TRBV5-5
D: -
DNA: TGTGCCAGCAGCTTGGGAACAGGGCCGTATCGGGGACAATCAGATACGCAGTATTTT
CDR3: CASSLGTGPYRGQSDTQYF

J: TRBJ2-1
size: few
V: TRBV27
D: -
DNA: TGTGCCAGCAGTTTAGACGAGGGTGAGCAGTTCTTC
CDR3: CASSLDEGEQFF

J: TRBJ1-2
size: -
V: TRBV15
D: -
DNA: TGTGCCACCAGCAGAGATCAGGGCAGGACTAACTATGGCTACACCTTC
CDR3: CATSRDQGRTNYGYTF

J: TRBJ2-7
size: -
V: TRBV20-1
D: TRBD2
DNA: TGCAGTGCTAGTAGCGGGAGGGGAGGGTACGAGCAGTACTTC
CDR3: CSASSGRGGYEQYF

J: TRBJ2-5
size: -
V: TRBV27
D: TRBD2
DNA: TGTGCCAGCAGTTATCGACTAGCGGGAGGGATAGGAGAGACCCAGTACTTC
CDR3: CASSYRLAGGIGETQYF

J: TRBJ2-1
size: -
V: TRBV6-5
D: TRBD2
DNA: TGTGCCAGCAGTTATGGAGTAGCGGGACCCAATGAGCAGTTCTTC
CDR3: CASSYGVAGPNEQFF

J: TRBJ1-6
size: -
V: TRBV6-2/TRBV6-3
D: TRBD1
DNA: TGTGCCAGCAGTTACTCCGGGCCACAGGGGGCTTATTCACCCCTCCACTTT
CDR3: CASSYSGPQGAYSPLHF

J: TRBJ1-5
size: -
V: TRBV7-2
D: TRBD1
DNA: TGTGCCAGCAGCTTAGATCACAGAGGGACAGGGAATAATCAGCCCCAGCATTTT
CDR3: CASSLDHRGTGNNQPQHF

J: TRBJ1-5
size: -
V: TRBV6-5
D: TRBD1
DNA: TGTGCCAGCAGCCAAGACAGGGGAGGTCAGCCCCAGCATTTT
CDR3: CASSQDRGGQPQHF

J: TRBJ2-7
size: -
V: TRBV9
D: -
DNA: TGTGCCAGCAGCGTAGGTCGGGTAGAAGGAAGCGAGCAGTACTTC
CDR3: CASSVGRVEGSEQYF

J: TRBJ2-7
size: -
V: TRBV7-2
D: TRBD2
DNA: TGTGCCAGCAGCTCATCTACTAGCGGGAGCGTCCACGAGCAGTACTTC
CDR3: CASSSSTSGSVHEQYF

J: TRBJ1-3
size: -
V: TRBV30
D: -
DNA: TGTGCCTGGAGTGTACCAAGCTTCTCTGGAAACACCATATATTTT
CDR3: CAWSVPSFSGNTIYF

J: TRBJ1-2
size: -
V: TRBV12-3/TRBV12-4
D: -
DNA: TGTGCCAGCAGTTTAGGCAGCGCCTATGGCTACACCTTC
CDR3: CASSLGSAYGYTF

J: TRBJ2-1
size: -
V: TRBV7-3
D: TRBD2
DNA: TGTGCCAGCAGCTTAAACCCTTTGAGCGGGAGTTACAATGAGCAGTTCTTC
CDR3: CASSLNPLSGSYNEQFF

J: TRBJ2-2
size: -
V: TRBV5-1
D: TRBD2
DNA: TGCGCCAGCAGCTTCCTATATCCCGGGACTAGCGGGGCCCCGAACACCGGGGAGCTGTTTTTT
CDR3: CASSFLYPGTSGAPNTGELFF

J: TRBJ1-6
size: few
V: TRBV11-3
D: -
DNA: TGTGCCAGCAGCAAAGGACAGCATAATTCACCCCTCCACTTT
CDR3: CASSKGQHNSPLHF

J: TRBJ2-3
size: -
V: TRBV9
D: TRBD2
DNA: TGTGCCAGCAGCGATAGCGGGGAGTGGGCAGATACGCAGTATTTT
CDR3: CASSDSGEWADTQYF

J: TRBJ1-1
size: once
V: TRBV5-1
D: -
DNA: TGCGCCAGCAGAGAGGTTTCGAACACTGAAGCTTTCTTT
CDR3: CASREVSNTEAFF

J: TRBJ1-2
size: -
V: TRBV6-5
D: TRBD1
DNA: TGTGCCAGCAGTTCGACAGGGGAAGGCTACACCTTC
CDR3: CASSSTGEGYTF

J: TRBJ1-3
size: -
V: TRBV18
D: TRBD1
DNA: TGTGCCAGCTCACCAACAGGGGCCGGAAACACCATATATTTT
CDR3: CASSPTGAGNTIYF

J: TRBJ2-7
size: -
V: TRBV27
D: -
DNA: TGTGCCAGCAGTTTGAGTGGGGCGGTTTGGACGTACGAGCAGTACTTC
CDR3: CASSLSGAVWTYEQYF

J: TRBJ2-1
size: few
V: TRBV15
D: -
DNA: TGTGCCACCAGCAGAGATATGCTAGTGGTTTTTGGTGAGCAGTTCTTC
CDR3: CATSRDMLVVFGEQFF

J: TRBJ1-6
size: -
V: TRBV2
D: -
DNA: TGTGCCAGCAGTGACGGTCCGGGGTATAATTCACCCCTCCACTTT
CDR3: CASSDGPGYNSPLHF

J: TRBJ1-2
size: once
V: TRBV6-5
D: TRBD1
DNA: TGTGCCAGCAGCCGCGTGACAGGGCCCTCAACCGGCTACACCTTC
CDR3: CASSRVTGPSTGYTF

J: TRBJ1-4
size: -
V: TRBV12-5
D: TRBD1
DNA: TGTGCTAGTGGCCTTAGCGGGACAGTTGCGGAAAAACTGTTTTTT
CDR3: CASGLSGTVAEKLFF

J: TRBJ2-7
size: -
V: TRBV9
D: TRBD1
DNA: TGTGCCAGCAGCACTGGGACAGGGGCCTACGAGCAGTACTTC
CDR3: CASSTGTGAYEQYF

J: TRBJ2-7
size: -
V: TRBV6-5
D: TRBD2
DNA: TGTGCCAGCAGCATTAGCGGGAGCCGCTCCTACGAGCAGTACTTC
CDR3: CASSISGSRSYEQYF

J: TRBJ2-3
size: -
V: TRBV4-2
D: TRBD2
DNA: TGTGCCAGCAGCCACGCCGCGGGAGCGGGAGGGCTTGATACGCAGTATTTT
CDR3: CASSHAAGAGGLDTQYF

J: TRBJ1-1
size: -
V: TRBV4-2
D: TRBD1
DNA: TGTGCCAGCAGTCGGGGGGGCAGGGGGGGAAGCACTGAAGCTTTCTTT
CDR3: CASSRGGRGGSTEAFF

J: TRBJ1-4
size: -
V: TRBV6-1
D: -
DNA: TGTGCCAGCAGTGTCTGGGCAGGGTCAACTAATGAAAAACTGTTTTTT
CDR3: CASSVWAGSTNEKLFF

J: TRBJ2-3
size: -
V: TRBV11-2
D: -
DNA: TGTGCCAGCAGCCCAGCAGGGGCCACAGATACGCAGTATTTT
CDR3: CASSPAGATDTQYF

J: TRBJ2-1
size: -
V: TRBV19
D: TRBD1
DNA: TGTGCCAGTACCGGCTCAGGGGGCGCCTACAATGAGCAGTTCTTC
CDR3: CASTGSGGAYNEQFF

J: TRBJ2-5
size: -
V: TRBV14
D: TRBD2
DNA: TGTGCCAGCAGTCAAACGTCACTAGCGGGGGAGACCCAGTACTTC
CDR3: CASSQTSLAGETQYF

J: TRBJ2-1
size: -
V: TRBV7-9
D: -
DNA: TGTGCCAGCAGCTTAGAGGGAGCTCGGAACAAACAGGGCACTTGGTTCTTC
CDR3: CASSLEGARNKQGTWFF

J: TRBJ2-5
size: -
V: TRBV6-5
D: -
DNA: TGTGCCAGCAGCCCCGAATACAGGATGGGGACCCAGTACTTC
CDR3: CASSPEYRMGTQYF

J: TRBJ2-1
size: -
V: TRBV27
D: -
DNA: TGTGCCAGCAGTTTATGGGTGGGGGCCTCGAGCTCCTACAATGAGCAGTTCTTC
CDR3: CASSLWVGASSSYNEQFF

J: TRBJ1-1
size: -
V: TRBV28
D: -
DNA: TGTGCCAGCAGCCCTCCTCAGGGTTGGGGTGAAGCTTTCTTT
CDR3: CASSPPQGWGEAFF

J: TRBJ1-1
size: -
V: TRBV2
D: TRBD1
DNA: TGTGCCAGCAGGGGACAGATGAACACTGAAGCTTTCTTT
CDR3: CASRGQMNTEAFF

J: TRBJ1-2
size: -
V: TRBV2
D: TRBD1
DNA: TGTGCCAGCAGTGAAACCGGACAGGGATCCCCCTACACCTTC
CDR3: CASSETGQGSPYTF

J: TRBJ2-3
size: -
V: TRBV24-1
D: TRBD2
DNA: TGTGCCACCCGGGGGGGGAGCACAGATACGCAGTATTTT
CDR3: CATRGGSTDTQYF

J: TRBJ2-7
size: once
V: TRBV7-8
D: TRBD1
DNA: TGTGCCAGCAGCCGGACGGGACAGGGGACCTACGAGCAGTACTTC
CDR3: CASSRTGQGTYEQYF

J: TRBJ1-4
size: -
V: TRBV7-8
D: -
DNA: TGTGCCAGCAGCCCCCCGATACCTCCGTCGGGTAATGAAAAACTGTTTTTT
CDR3: CASSPPIPPSGNEKLFF